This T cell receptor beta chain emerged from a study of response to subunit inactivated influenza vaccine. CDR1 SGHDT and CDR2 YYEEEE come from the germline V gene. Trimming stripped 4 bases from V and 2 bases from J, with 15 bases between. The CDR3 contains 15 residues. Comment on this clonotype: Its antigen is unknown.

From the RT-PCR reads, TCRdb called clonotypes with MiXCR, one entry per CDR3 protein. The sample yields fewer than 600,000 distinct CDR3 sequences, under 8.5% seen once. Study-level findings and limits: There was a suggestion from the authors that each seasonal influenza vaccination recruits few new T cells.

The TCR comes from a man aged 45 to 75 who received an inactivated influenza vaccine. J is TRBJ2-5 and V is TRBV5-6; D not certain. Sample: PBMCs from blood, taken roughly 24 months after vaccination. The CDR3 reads CASSRDVRRQETQYF. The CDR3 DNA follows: TGTGCCAGCAGCCGCGACGTAAGGAGACAAGAGACCCAGTACTTC.